The 19 T cell receptor beta chains in this list originate from one sample, sequenced in a study of blood T cell repertoires in COVID-19. Generated by immunoSEQ multiplex PCR, the TCRdb table keeps only in-frame clones and is missing some. In the table there are 150,000 to 200,000 clones, around 91% of which are singletons. The sequenced sample consisted of PBMCs or T cells enriched from blood (not recorded which). Receptors were obtained from a woman aged 18-30 years who had recovered from COVID-19.

This clone showed up just once. The chain joins TRBV6-2 or TRBV6-3 to TRBJ1-2, with TRBD1 matching over 10 bases. The CDR3 extends over 13 amino acids. J was trimmed by 7 bases and V by 5 bases; bases with no gene match: 4. Germline V CDR1 and CDR2: MNHEY, SVGEGT. The DNA of the CDR3 is TGTGCCAGCAGTAGACAGGGGGCCTTTGGCTACACCTTC. It specifies CASSRQGAFGYTF.

The chain carries TRBV27 and TRBJ2-3, with a possible D match to TRBD2 (6 bases). With 4 bases removed from V and 4 bases from J, the gap between germline ends came to 18 bases. Germline CDR1 reads MNHEY; CDR2 reads SMNVEV (reference sequence). This CDR3 has 16 residues. The DNA of the CDR3 is TGTGCCAGCAGTTCGTACCGCGGGGTAATCCCAGATACGCAGTATTTT. Translating it yields CASSSYRGVIPDTQYF.

This sequence joins TRBV4-2 and TRBJ2-1; TRBD2 matches 9 bases. The germline CDR1 and CDR2 sequences are LGHNA and YNFKEQ. The J segment lost 7 bases and the V segment lost 3 bases, leaving 10 bases of the junction unmatched. This CDR3 spans 16 amino acids. This CDR3 reads CASSQSGTSSTNEQFF. The CDR3 nucleotides read TGTGCCAGCAGCCAGTCCGGGACTAGCTCAACAAATGAGCAGTTCTTC.

This rearrangement joins TRBV11-2 to TRBJ2-7; the D gene is possibly TRBD1 (5 bases). The germline gives CDR1 SGHAT, CDR2 FQNNGV. This CDR3 contains 18 residues. The germline V and J ends were trimmed by 0 bases and 3 bases, with 21 bases remaining between them. CDR3 sequence reads: CASSLDPHDSAVVYEQYF. The CDR3 DNA reads as TGTGCCAGCAGCTTAGATCCCCACGACAGCGCTGTGGTCTACGAGCAGTACTTC.

The genes are TRBV3-1 (or the pseudogene TRBV3-2) and TRBJ1-1; tentative D call: TRBD1 (6 bases). The CDR3 covers 14 residues. Trimming pared 5 bases from V and 5 bases from J, leaving 15 bases between. Germline V gene data show CDR1 as LGHDT and CDR2 as YNNKEL (reference sequence). The CDR3 region is CASSENSGVTEAFF. The CDR3 DNA follows: TGTGCCAGCAGCGAAAATTCAGGGGTTACTGAAGCTTTCTTT.

The rearrangement joins TRBV30 to TRBJ1-1; 7 positions agree with TRBD1. V lost 4 bases and J lost 1; bases outside the gene matches: 3. Per germline, CDR1 GTSNPN and CDR2 SVGIG (reference sequence). This CDR3 contains 13 residues. CDR3 bases: TGTGCCTGGAAACGGGACAGGAACACTGAAGCTTTCTTT. Amino acid sequence: CAWKRDRNTEAFF.

V gene TRBV6-4 combines with J gene TRBJ1-6, with D unresolved. Germline CDR1 MRHNA, CDR2 SNTAGT. CDR3 length: 14 residues. V gave up 10 bases and J gave up 0 bases, with 10 bases separating them. CDR3 nucleotide sequence: TGTGCCAAAATGCTAAGCTCCTATAATTCACCCCTCCACTTT. Translating gives CAKMLSSYNSPLHF.

The genes are TRBV7-2 and TRBJ2-7; TRBD2 matches at 12 bases. CDR1 and CDR2 from the germline V gene are SGHTA and FQGNSA. V gave up 2 bases and J gave up 3 bases; unmatched junction bases: 8. The CDR3 loop spans 17 amino acids. CDR3 DNA: TGTGCCAGCAGCTTACGCCTAGCGGGAGGGCCAGGCTACGAGCAGTACTTC. Translating it yields CASSLRLAGGPGYEQYF.

The chain combines TRBV3-1 (or the pseudogene TRBV3-2) with TRBJ1-6; tentatively, D is TRBD1 (5 bases). Germline V gene data show CDR1 as LGHDT and CDR2 as YNNKEL (reference sequence). The CDR3 length is 15 residues. Trimming shortened V by 0 bases and J by 6 bases, and 9 bases separated the two germline ends. The CDR3 region is CASSQDPGGNSPLHF. The CDR3 DNA follows: TGTGCCAGCAGCCAAGATCCCGGGGGTAATTCACCCCTCCACTTT.

The chain uses TRBV7-2 and TRBJ2-2; D ambiguous. Per the germline V gene, CDR1 is SGHTA and CDR2 is FQGNSA. The V end lost 3 bases, the J end lost 3 bases, and 2 bases lay between the germline ends. The CDR3 spans 12 residues. The CDR3 region has the DNA TGTGCCAGCAGCTTCTACACCGGGGAGCTGTTTTTT. Its translation: CASSFYTGELFF.

The rearrangement joins TRBV19 to TRBJ2-5, with 7 bases identical to TRBD1. Germline V gene sequence: CDR1 LNHDA, CDR2 SQIVND (reference sequence). Unmatched junction bases numbered 5, after V lost 5 bases and J lost 2 bases. This CDR3 region has 14 residues. CDR3 residues: CASSPWGQQETQYF. The CDR3 DNA sequence: TGTGCCAGTAGTCCATGGGGACAGCAAGAGACCCAGTACTTC. The whole variable domain, remainder taken from reference TRBV19 and TRBJ2-5, is DGGITQSPKYLFRKEGQNVTLSCEQNLNHDAMYWYRQDPGQGLRLIYYSQIVNDFQKGDIAEGYSVSREKKESFPLTVTSAQKNPTAFYLCASSPWGQQETQYFGPGTRLLVL.

The chain links TRBV12-3 or TRBV12-4 to TRBJ1-6; 7 bases align to TRBD1. The CDR3 contains 13 residues. The trim removed 9 bases at V and 5 bases at J, leaving 4 bases unmatched. The CDR3 region is CARRDRNNSPLHF. CDR3 coding DNA: TGTGCCAGGAGGGACAGAAATAATTCACCCCTCCACTTT.

In its sample, this clone was seen many times. The chain carries TRBV28 and TRBJ2-1; TRBD2 matches 7 bases. The CDR3 loop spans 17 amino acids. Germline CDR1 is MDHEN and CDR2 is SYDVKM. Unmatched junction bases numbered 12, after V lost 0 bases and J lost 7 bases. The DNA of the CDR3 is TGTGCCAGCAGTTTATGGTCCCCCAGCGCGGGAGTTAATGAGCAGTTCTTC. Amino acids: CASSLWSPSAGVNEQFF. Full variable domain (remainder filled in from reference TRBV28 and TRBJ2-1): DVKVTQSSRYLVKRTGEKVFLECVQDMDHENMFWYRQDPGLGLRLIYFSYDVKMKEKGDIPEGYSVSREKKERFSLILESASTNQTSMYLCASSLWSPSAGVNEQFFGPGTRLTVL.

This rearrangement joins TRBV5-1 to TRBJ2-7; D is unclear. The V gene's germline CDR1 is SGHRS and CDR2 YFSETQ. The ends were cut back, 1 base at V and 3 bases at J, with 8 bases in the middle. This CDR3 comprises 13 residues. CDR3 region: CASSLQAGYEQYF. The CDR3 DNA sequence: TGCGCCAGCAGCTTGCAGGCTGGCTACGAGCAGTACTTC.

V gene TRBV18 combines with J gene TRBJ2-7, with unresolved D. CDR1 and CDR2 from the germline V gene are KGHSH and LQKENI. The CDR3 has 10 amino acids. V shed 3 bases and J shed 6 bases, with 3 bases lying between them. The CDR3 sequence is CASSPCEQYF. The CDR3, as DNA: TGTGCCAGCTCACCCTGCGAGCAGTACTTC.

The chain employs TRBV25-1 and TRBJ2-3, with TRBD2 identical over 16 bases. Germline V gene sequence: CDR1 MGHDK, CDR2 SYGVNS. The CDR3 spans 18 residues. The trim removed 3 bases at V and 13 bases at J, leaving 16 bases unmatched. As DNA, the CDR3 is TGTGCCAGCAGTGACGGGACTAGCGGGAGGGGCCAGGGGCTTTTGGAGTATTTT. Amino acid sequence: CASSDGTSGRGQGLLEYF.

This clone has just one count. V usage is TRBV15 and J usage is TRBJ1-4; maybe TRBD1 (6 bases). V was clipped by 1 base and J by 8 bases, with 14 bases between them. This CDR3 region has 15 residues. Germline V gene sequence: CDR1 LNHNV, CDR2 YYDKDF (reference sequence). For the CDR3, the DNA is TGTGCCACCAGCAGAGCCAGAGAGAGGGGGGAAAAACTGTTTTTT. Encoded protein: CATSRARERGEKLFF.

The chain employs TRBV7-2 and TRBJ2-7; D unclear. Trimming took 9 bases from V and 6 from J, leaving 15 bases between them. There are 12 residues in the CDR3. CDR1 and CDR2 (germline): SGHTA, FQGNSA. The CDR3 protein is CASGGPFAEQYF. The CDR3 coding sequence is TGTGCCAGTGGTGGGCCTTTTGCCGAGCAGTACTTC.

This chain joins TRBV6-5 and TRBJ1-2; D might be TRBD1 (6 bases). The CDR3 is made up of 13 amino acids. Germline CDR1 and CDR2: MNHEY and SVGAGI. Trimming removed 6 bases at V and 8 bases at J, with 16 bases between. CDR3 coding DNA: TGTGCCAGCAGGGGGGCAGGGCAGGAAGGCTACACCTTC. As protein: CASRGAGQEGYTF.